Listed here are 15 T cell receptor beta chains from one sample, sequenced in a study of glioma-infiltrating T cells after dendritic cell vaccination. Libraries were prepared by immunoSEQ multiplex PCR; TCRdb keeps only in-frame clonotypes and omits some of them. The sample records approximately 82,000 clones, 80% to 90% being singletons. The sequences come from blood, collected before dendritic cell vaccination. The origin of the receptors is a human donor with glioblastoma.

The V and J genes are TRBV5-4 and TRBJ2-2, with D possibly TRBD2 on 5 matching bases. The germline gives CDR1 SGHNT, CDR2 YYREEE (reference sequence). V lost 4 bases to trimming and J lost 1 base, with 11 bases between them. This CDR3 comprises 15 residues. CDR3 loop: CASSLGLQNTGELFF. The CDR3 coding sequence is TGTGCCAGCAGCCTCGGACTCCAGAACACCGGGGAGCTGTTTTTT.

The V and J genes are TRBV11-2 and TRBJ1-5; no clear D gene. Germline V lookup: CDR1 SGHAT, CDR2 FQNNGV. This CDR3 comprises 14 residues. Deletions cut 4 bases from V and 4 bases from J, with 11 bases between. The CDR3 DNA sequence: TGTGCCAGCAGCTCAGACGGTCGGAATCAGCCCCAGCATTTT. It yields the protein CASSSDGRNQPQHF.

The rearrangement uses TRBV11-1 and TRBJ2-7; 9 positions agree with TRBD2. V trimming: 1 base; J trimming: 0 bases; junction bases outside the gene matches: 4. The CDR3 consists of 16 residues. Germline V gene data show CDR1 as SGHAT and CDR2 as FQDESV (reference sequence). The CDR3 bases are TGTGCCAGCAGCTTAGGTCCTAGCGGGGTCTCCTACGAGCAGTACTTC. Its translation: CASSLGPSGVSYEQYF.

This clone was counted between two and nine times. The chain joins TRBV7-9 to TRBJ1-1; D is ambiguous. The CDR3 sequence is 13 residues long. CDR1 and CDR2 from the germline V gene are SEHNR and FQNEAQ (reference sequence). Trimming shortened V by 5 bases and J by 7 bases, and 14 bases separated the two germline ends. CDR3 coding DNA: TGTGCCAGCAGCCTCGGCGTGAGGGATGAAGCTTTCTTT. It is translated as CASSLGVRDEAFF.

V gene TRBV9 combines with J gene TRBJ2-3; 9 bases are a match to TRBD2. Germline V gene data show CDR1 as SGDLS and CDR2 as YYNGEE. The length of the CDR3 is 15 residues. V gave up 3 bases and J gave up 6 bases; unmatched junction bases: 8. This CDR3 is CASSAGLATTDTQYF. The CDR3 DNA reads TGTGCCAGCAGCGCGGGACTAGCAACGACGGATACGCAGTATTTT.

V gene TRBV5-3 combines with J gene TRBJ2-3, with 9 bases that match TRBD1. TRBV5-3 is labeled an ORF, and its function is uncertain. J was trimmed by 6 bases and V by 0 bases; bases with no gene match: 8. CDR3 length: 16 amino acids. This CDR3 reads CARSLGTGGPYDTQYF. Here the CDR3 DNA reads TGTGCCAGAAGCTTGGGCACAGGGGGCCCCTACGATACGCAGTATTTT.

The chain is built from TRBV10-3 and TRBJ1-2; 9 positions match TRBD1. J gave up 7 bases and V 4 bases, and 7 bases lay outside the gene matches. Germline V lookup: CDR1 ENHRY, CDR2 SYGVKD. CDR3 length: 14 residues. The CDR3 DNA is TGTGCCATCAGTGTAGAACAGGGGGCGATTGGCTACACCTTC. Its translation: CAISVEQGAIGYTF.

V and J are TRBV7-3 and TRBJ2-3; 12 nucleotides agree with TRBD2. This CDR3 has 17 residues. Per the germline V gene, CDR1 is SGHTA and CDR2 is FQGTGA. V lost 5 bases to trimming and J lost 2 bases; unmatched junction nucleotides: 8. The CDR3 DNA reads TGTGCCAGCAGCCTAGAGACTAGCGGGGGTTTCACAGATACGCAGTATTTT. Its translation: CASSLETSGGFTDTQYF.

The V call is TRBV30, the J call TRBJ1-4; D gene uncertain. The V end was cut by 1 base, the J end by 7 bases, with 4 bases between. Germline V lookup: CDR1 GTSNPN, CDR2 SVGIG (reference sequence). The CDR3 extends over 11 amino acids. The CDR3: CAWSAGEKLFF. The CDR3 DNA follows: TGTGCCTGGAGTGCAGGTGAAAAACTGTTTTTT.

This chain links TRBV4-1 with TRBJ1-4; D is uncertain. This CDR3 contains 14 residues. CDR1 and CDR2 (germline): MGHRA, YSYEKL. Trimming stripped 1 base from V and 8 bases from J, with 11 bases between. The CDR3 DNA follows: TGCGCCAGCAGCCAAGTCCCTGGAGGCGAAAAACTGTTTTTT. As protein: CASSQVPGGEKLFF.

The CDR3 is CASSKGNSYEQYF. CDR3 sequence (DNA): TGTGCCAGCAGCAAAGGTAACAGCTACGAGCAGTACTTC. The chain uses TRBV21-1 and TRBJ2-7; the table assigns TRBD1, which was not confirmed against the DNA. TRBV21-1 is shown as a pseudogene. This CDR3 has 13 residues.

This chain uses TRBV7-9 with TRBJ2-3; 9 bases are shared with TRBD1. The CDR3 totals 15 residues. V dropped 5 bases and J dropped 1; count of bases not matched to a gene: 4. Germline V gives CDR1 SEHNR, CDR2 FQNEAQ (reference sequence). The CDR3 sequence is CASSPRQGGTDTQYF. In DNA form, the CDR3 reads TGTGCCAGCAGCCCTCGACAGGGGGGCACAGATACGCAGTATTTT.

This clone was picked up a small number of times. The rearrangement joins TRBV30 to TRBJ1-1, with 8 bases fitting TRBD1. The CDR3 consists of 13 residues. The V segment lost 7 bases and the J segment 3 bases; nucleotides outside the gene matches: 7. Germline V CDR1 and CDR2: GTSNPN, SVGIG (reference sequence). Here the CDR3 DNA reads TGTGCCTCGGACAGGGAGTCCCACACTGAAGCTTTCTTT. It encodes CASDRESHTEAFF.

The chain carries TRBV10-2 and TRBJ2-1, with D maybe TRBD1 (5 bases). The germline V gene encodes CDR1 WSHSY and CDR2 SAAADI. The CDR3 runs 13 residues. Trimming stripped 6 bases from V and 6 bases from J, with 12 bases between. The CDR3, as DNA: TGCGCCAGCAGGGGTGACAGCCCCAATGAGCAGTTCTTC. This sequence encodes CASRGDSPNEQFF.

J is TRBJ1-6 and V is TRBV6-1, with D possibly matching TRBD1 (5 bases). The germline V gene has CDR1 MNHNS and CDR2 SASEGT. Trimming shortened V by 0 bases and J by 9 bases, and 15 bases separated the two germline ends. CDR3 length equals 16 residues. CDR3 residues: CASSEAQGKDTSPLHF. For the CDR3, the DNA is TGTGCCAGCAGTGAAGCGCAGGGTAAGGATACTTCACCCCTCCACTTT.